What follows are 17 T cell receptor beta chains derived from one specimen sequenced in a study of blood T cell repertoires in COVID-19 (dated by TCRdb to the early 2020s). Library creation used the immunoSEQ multiplex PCR assay. TCRdb mirrors the immuneACCESS table, restricted to in-frame sequences. Some clones are absent from its copies; in checked studies, under half trace to an unresolved V gene, and the reason for the others is unknown. In this sample the table shows about 210,000 clones, 80% of which occur a single time. Around 7.3% of the sample comes from the top ten. Material for sequencing was peripheral blood. These receptors originate from a woman aged 70-85 years with acute or convalescent COVID-19.

This clone occurred a few times. For the CDR3, the DNA is TGCGCCAGCACCCGGACAGGGGGAGGGAGCGACGAGCAGTACTTC. This encodes CASTRTGGGSDEQYF. This chain uses TRBV5-1 with TRBJ2-7, with 10 bases fitting TRBD1. CDR3 length: 15 residues. The germline CDR1 and CDR2 sequences are SGHRS and YFSETQ. Losses at the gene ends were 6 bases for V and 5 bases for J; bases not matched to a gene: 11.

The chain recombines TRBV6-5 with TRBJ1-3; 7 bases are a match to TRBD1. J lost 6 bases, V lost 6 bases, and 5 bases had no gene match. The CDR3 is made up of 13 amino acids. From germline, CDR1 is MNHEY and CDR2 SVGAGI. CDR3 DNA: TGTGCCAGCAGGCGGGACAGCCTAAACACCATATATTTT. Amino acids: CASRRDSLNTIYF.

J is TRBJ1-1 and V is TRBV20-1; D is ambiguous. Trimming took 6 bases from V and 9 from J, leaving 14 bases between them. CDR1 is DFQATT and CDR2 is SNEGSKA in the germline V gene (reference sequence). The CDR3 has 11 amino acids. The CDR3 nucleotides are TGCAGTGCCCCGGGCGGGGTCAAAGCTTTCTTT. It specifies CSAPGGVKAFF.

The genes are TRBV7-8 and TRBJ2-5, with 7 nucleotides matching TRBD1. The germline V gene encodes CDR1 SGHVS and CDR2 FQNEAQ. V lost 5 bases and J lost 5; bases outside the gene matches: 8. This CDR3 has 14 residues. This CDR3 is CASSLRGRGETQYF. Written as DNA, the CDR3 is TGTGCCAGCAGCCTAAGGGGGCGCGGGGAGACCCAGTACTTC.

This clone was detected once. The V call is TRBV19, the J call TRBJ2-3, with 8 bases fitting TRBD1. This CDR3 is built from 16 residues. The V gene's germline CDR1 is LNHDA and CDR2 SQIVND (reference sequence). After removal of 0 bases from V and 3 bases from J, the junction contained 5 bases not matched to a gene. The CDR3 DNA is TGTGCCAGTAGTATAGAGTACGACAGGGGTACAGATACGCAGTATTTT. The encoded protein is CASSIEYDRGTDTQYF.

The chain has TRBV4-1 and TRBJ2-5; D might be TRBD1 (6 bases). The CDR3 sequence is 15 residues long. V lost 0 bases and J 5 bases, leaving 13 bases between the germline ends. Per the germline V gene, CDR1 is MGHRA and CDR2 is YSYEKL. The CDR3 nucleotides read TGCGCCAGCAGCCAAGAGGGGGCGCAGGGGGAGACCCAGTACTTC. Translated, it gives CASSQEGAQGETQYF.

The genes are TRBV7-6 and TRBJ2-7; TRBD2 aligns across 10 bases. The germline V gene encodes CDR1 SGHVS and CDR2 FNYEAQ. The CDR3 has 14 amino acids. The junction had 4 bases not matched to a gene; V was cut back by 2 bases and J by 6 bases. CDR3 in DNA: TGTGCCAGCAGCTTAAGCGGGGGGGCCTCCGAGCAGTACTTC. It yields the protein CASSLSGGASEQYF.

The chain employs TRBV18 and TRBJ2-6; D ambiguous. V shed 4 bases and J shed 0 bases, with 7 bases lying between them. This CDR3 comprises 15 residues. Germline lookup yields CDR1 KGHSH and CDR2 LQKENI. CDR3 sequence reads: CASSLTYSGANVLTF. DNA for the CDR3: TGTGCCAGCTCACTTACCTACTCTGGGGCCAACGTCCTGACTTTC.

This clone was recorded once. The chain has TRBV5-8 and TRBJ1-6; D is ambiguous. This CDR3 is 13 amino acids long. With 5 bases removed from V and 7 bases from J, the gap between germline ends came to 10 bases. The germline V gene has CDR1 SGHTS and CDR2 YDEGEE. CDR3 DNA: TGTGCCAGCAGTCGTACCGGGAATTCACCCCTCCACTTT. Protein product: CASSRTGNSPLHF.

Concerning this clone: Different DNA sequences within this sample yield the same CDR3. The chain recombines TRBV7-2 with TRBJ1-2; 9 bases line up with TRBD1. This CDR3 region has 13 residues. Germline-derived CDR1 and CDR2 are SGHTA and FQGNSA. The V and J ends lost 3 bases and 6 bases, in that order; junction bases with no gene match: 2. The CDR3 nucleotides read TGTGCCAGCAGCTTGCGACAGGGGGATGGCTACACCTTC. It encodes CASSLRQGDGYTF. The variable domain in full, completed from reference TRBV7-2 and TRBJ1-2, reads GAGVSQSPSNKVTEKGKDVELRCDPISGHTALYWYRQSLGQGLEFLIYFQGNSAPDKSGLPSDRFSAERTGGSVSTLTIQRTQQEDSAVYLCASSLRQGDGYTFGSGTRLTVV.

As concerns this clone: A junction end diverges from the germline sequence, so it may reflect a read error. The chain recombines TRBV7-8 with TRBJ1-2; D is unresolved. The V gene's germline CDR1 is SGHVS and CDR2 FQNEAQ. There are 11 residues in the CDR3. The CDR3 reads CASTLGGEVYF. Here the CDR3 DNA reads TGTGCCAGCACTCTGGGAGGAGAGGTTTACTTC. Full variable domain (outside the CDR3, taken from reference TRBV7-8 and TRBJ1-2): GAGVSQSPRYKVAKRGQDVALRCDPISGHVSLFWYQQALGQGPEFLTYFQNEAQLDKSGLPSDRFFAERPEGSVSTLKIQRTQQEDSAVYLCASTLGGEVYFGSGTRLTVV.

The sample holds a few counts of this clone. J is TRBJ2-7 and V is TRBV5-5; possible D gene TRBD1, 6 bases. This CDR3 region has 15 residues. The germline CDR1 and CDR2 sequences are SGHKS and YYEKEE (reference sequence). The V end lost 2 bases, the J end lost 4 bases, and 16 bases lay between the germline ends. The CDR3 reads CASSFQDWGPYEQYF. The CDR3 DNA reads as TGTGCCAGCAGCTTTCAGGACTGGGGGCCGTACGAGCAGTACTTC.

The chain has TRBV5-4 and TRBJ1-1; TRBD1 matches at 7 bases. CDR1 is SGHNT and CDR2 is YYREEE in the germline V gene (reference sequence). V dropped 0 bases and J dropped 0; count of bases not matched to a gene: 2. There are 15 residues in the CDR3. This CDR3 is CASSLVQGMNTEAFF. In DNA form, the CDR3 reads TGTGCCAGCAGCTTGGTACAGGGGATGAACACTGAAGCTTTCTTT.

The chain is built from TRBV5-5 and TRBJ1-2; a weak D match, TRBD1 (5 bases). Trimming took 1 base from V and 5 from J, leaving 6 bases between them. CDR3 length: 12 residues. CDR1 and CDR2 from the germline V gene are SGHKS and YYEKEE (reference sequence). The CDR3 loop reads CASSLSGYGYTF. In nucleotides, the CDR3 is TGTGCCAGCAGCTTGTCAGGGTATGGCTACACCTTC.

This clone was seen a few times. The chain has TRBV4-1 and TRBJ2-2; 10 bases align to TRBD2. This CDR3 contains 15 residues. Looked up from germline, CDR1 is MGHRA and CDR2 is YSYEKL. Unmatched junction bases numbered 4, after V lost 4 bases and J lost 5 bases. The CDR3 DNA is TGCGCCAGCAGCCTGGGACTAGCGAGAACCGGGGAGCTGTTTTTT. Protein sequence: CASSLGLARTGELFF.

The CDR3 is CASRVGQGNGELFF. CDR3 coding DNA: TGTGCCAGCAGAGTGGGACAGGGAAACGGGGAGCTGTTTTTT. The chain recombines TRBV11-3 with TRBJ2-2; TRBD1 aligns across 9 bases. The CDR3 consists of 14 residues. Trimming at V came to 6 bases and at J to 7 bases, leaving 6 bases not matched to a gene. Germline CDR1 and CDR2: SGHNT and YENEEA.

The rearrangement uses TRBV10-2 and TRBJ2-3; 8 bases align to TRBD2. The V gene end was trimmed by 5 bases and the J gene end by 6 bases; junction bases not matched to a gene: 10. Germline V gives CDR1 WSHSY, CDR2 SAAADI. CDR3 length: 15 residues. As DNA, the CDR3 is TGCGCCAGCAGTTCCGGACTAGCAGGAGTCGATACGCAGTATTTT. This translates into CASSSGLAGVDTQYF.